Below, one T cell receptor beta chain is given with its context. This receptor's antigen is unknown. It has no much larger one-base neighbor in the sample; base qualities were not kept. One collaborating source in Seattle enrolled patients during active infection and followed them longitudinally through the course of disease. Whole blood was collected in K2EDTA tubes by collaborating institutions according to the institutions' own protocols. Collaborator samples were shipped for TCRbeta analysis as frozen whole blood, isolated PBMCs, or DNA extracted from either sample type. TCRbeta CDR3 regions were amplified from genomic DNA using the immunoSEQ Assay, a bias-controlled multiplex PCR. In the authors' own workflow: Nucleated cell counts per sample were estimated from amplification of reference gene primers within the assay. Sequence reads were collapsed and filtered to measure the absolute abundance of every unique TCRbeta CDR3 rearrangement. For each sample, productive Simpson clonality was calculated by taking the square root of Simpson's diversity index across productive rearrangements. Entries here come from immuneACCESS through TCRdb and include only in-frame sequences with V and J called. Some clones fail to appear in such tables; in the studies checked, an unresolved V gene covers under half of the shortfall, and the cause of the remainder is unknown. V and J calls and clone size follow that table, whereas D and trimming were derived from the DNA. Within this sample are tens of thousands of clones, with roughly three quarters of them counted one time only. The ten largest clones represent around 2.3% of the sample.

Including cysteine and phenylalanine, the CDR3 has 12 amino acids. Solely the CDR3 DNA is kept, with 36 bases framed from the first base. According to the germline V gene, CDR1 reads SQVTM and CDR2 reads ANQGSEA. V is cut by 4 bases and J by 5 bases, and the space between the germline ends is 8 bases. This specimen belongs to a study of blood T cell repertoires in COVID-19 (dated by TCRdb to the early 2020s). Regarding the study in general: Samples covering the acute and convalescent phases of COVID-19 were provided by collaborators in the United States, Italy and Spain. The samples were drawn from the first 160 participants of the ongoing ImmuneRACE study and from some 1,300 subjects provided by 6 global collaborators. Deeply sampled blood TCRbeta repertoires from subjects exposed to, actively infected with, or recovered from COVID-19 were included in the dataset. The material from the prospective study consisted of cDNA or gDNA derived from T cells, B-cell-depleted T cells, or PBMCs. A de-identified subject ID, COVID-19 status, age in years and sex were almost always included in the sample metadata. The repertoires were released in a freely available public database intended as a resource for research on the immune response to SARS-CoV-2. Where available, HLA class I and class II types were taken from metadata supplied by the sample provider and were not determined by assay-based typing.

General study outcomes and caveats: Clinical and demographic metadata were provided uncurated, with the amount varying by source and participant.

The chain is encoded by TRBV29-1 joined to TRBJ1-4; a confident D gene designation cannot be given. Input material: peripheral blood. This TCR was sampled from a man in his 70s with COVID-19, enrolled during active disease. This receptor carries the CDR3 CSVAGRNEKLFF. The nucleotide sequence is TGCAGCGTTGCAGGAAGGAATGAAAAACTGTTTTTT.